What follows describes a single TCR beta chain. This entry comes from a study of blood T cells in healthy people across ages. Sample-barcoded 5' priming and a J-beta primer mix drove a second PCR of 7 to 11 cycles. TCRdb reprocessed the 5' RACE reads with MiXCR, giving one entry per CDR3 protein. The data contain some 1,800,000 distinct CDR3 sequences, 35% to 50% of them singletons. What was sequenced was blood. This clonotype was obtained from a human donor in good health.

The CDR3 nucleotides read TGTGCCAGCAGTCGACCCTCATATGGCAATGAGCAGTTCTTC. Translating it yields CASSRPSYGNEQFF. The J gene is TRBJ2-1, the V gene TRBV12-3 or TRBV12-4; no clear D. V lost 5 bases and J lost 6, with 14 bases in between. The CDR3 has 14 amino acids.